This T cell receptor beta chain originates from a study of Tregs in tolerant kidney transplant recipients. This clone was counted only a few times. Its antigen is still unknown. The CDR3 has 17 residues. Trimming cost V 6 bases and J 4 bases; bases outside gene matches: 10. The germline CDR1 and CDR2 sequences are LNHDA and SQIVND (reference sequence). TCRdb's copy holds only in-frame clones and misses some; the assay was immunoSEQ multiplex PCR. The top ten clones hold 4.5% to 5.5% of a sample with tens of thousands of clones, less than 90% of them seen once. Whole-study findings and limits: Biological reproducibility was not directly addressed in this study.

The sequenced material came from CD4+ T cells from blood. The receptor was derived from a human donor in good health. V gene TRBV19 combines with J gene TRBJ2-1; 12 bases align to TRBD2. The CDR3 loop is CASSRQGTSGPYNEQFF. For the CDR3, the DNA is TGTGCCAGTAGCCGGCAGGGGACTAGCGGGCCATACAATGAGCAGTTCTTC.